This is a list of T cell receptor beta chains from one sample in a study of regulatory T cells in long-lasting Graves disease. TCRdb re-derived calls from the multiplex PCR reads in MiXCR, one entry per CDR3 protein. In the table there are around 500,000 distinct CDR3 sequences, about 16% of which are singletons. The data also belong to a second study, concerning T cells in Graves' hyperthyroidism and ophthalmopathy.

This specimen was peripheral blood mononuclear cells (PBMCs), taken at new diagnosis, from a patient treated with antithyroid drugs. The receptors were sampled from a woman aged 35-65 years with Graves disease. The CDR3 runs from the conserved cysteine through the conserved F or W. D genes are given only for firm matches. The listing skips clone size in some rows; elsewhere it reads once, few, many or a size class.

d_gene: NA
len: 17
j_gene: TRBJ1-6
v_gene: TRBV18
abundance: NA
CDR3aa: CASSPTAGDSYNSPLHF
CDR3nt: TGTGCCAGCTCACCAACGGCGGGGGACTCCTATAATTCACCCCTCCACTTT

d_gene: NA
len: 13
j_gene: TRBJ2-2
v_gene: TRBV28
abundance: NA
CDR3aa: CASSFLMTGELFF
CDR3nt: TGTGCCAGCAGTTTTTTGATGACCGGGGAGCTGTTTTTT

d_gene: NA
len: 14
j_gene: TRBJ1-2
v_gene: TRBV6-5
abundance: NA
CDR3aa: CASSFDGSGYGYTF
CDR3nt: TGTGCCAGCAGTTTCGACGGATCTGGATATGGCTACACCTTC

d_gene: TRBD2
len: 15
j_gene: TRBJ2-2
v_gene: TRBV27
abundance: many
CDR3aa: CASRSGGARTGELFF
CDR3nt: TGTGCCAGCCGTAGCGGGGGGGCCCGTACCGGGGAGCTGTTTTTT

d_gene: TRBD2
len: 15
j_gene: TRBJ2-1
v_gene: TRBV10-3
abundance: NA
CDR3aa: CAISESGGENNEQFF
CDR3nt: TGTGCCATCAGTGAGAGCGGGGGGGAGAACAATGAGCAGTTCTTC

d_gene: NA
len: 13
j_gene: TRBJ2-7
v_gene: TRBV28
abundance: few
CDR3aa: CASSLHRVYEQYF
CDR3nt: TGTGCCAGCAGTTTGCACAGGGTCTACGAGCAGTACTTC

d_gene: TRBD2
len: 13
j_gene: TRBJ2-1
v_gene: TRBV11-3
abundance: NA
CDR3aa: CASSPAGGHEQFF
CDR3nt: TGTGCCAGCAGCCCAGCGGGGGGGCATGAGCAGTTCTTC

d_gene: NA
len: 14
j_gene: TRBJ1-4
v_gene: TRBV5-1
abundance: NA
CDR3aa: CASSSGVVDEKLFF
CDR3nt: TGCGCCAGCAGCTCAGGAGTGGTGGATGAAAAACTGTTTTTT

d_gene: TRBD2
len: 15
j_gene: TRBJ2-1
v_gene: TRBV24-1
abundance: many
CDR3aa: CATSDGGGGQNEQFF
CDR3nt: TGTGCCACCAGTGATGGCGGGGGGGGCCAAAATGAGCAGTTCTTC

d_gene: NA
len: 16
j_gene: TRBJ1-2
v_gene: TRBV3-1
abundance: many
CDR3aa: CASSQDNIQGHYGYTF
CDR3nt: TGTGCCAGCAGCCAAGATAACATCCAAGGGCACTATGGCTACACCTTC

d_gene: NA
len: 15
j_gene: TRBJ2-2
v_gene: TRBV7-2
abundance: few
CDR3aa: CASSLTQGKYGELFF
CDR3nt: TGTGCCAGCAGCTTAACACAGGGAAAGTACGGGGAGCTGTTTTTT

d_gene: TRBD2
len: 16
j_gene: TRBJ2-5
v_gene: TRBV9
abundance: NA
CDR3aa: CASSVGDYQYQETQYF
CDR3nt: TGTGCCAGCAGCGTAGGGGACTACCAATACCAAGAGACCCAGTACTTC

d_gene: NA
len: 12
j_gene: TRBJ2-7
v_gene: TRBV30
abundance: NA
CDR3aa: CAWSVGRYEQYF
CDR3nt: TGTGCCTGGAGTGTCGGACGTTACGAGCAGTACTTC

d_gene: NA
len: 14
j_gene: TRBJ1-2
v_gene: TRBV6-1
abundance: few
CDR3aa: CASSEDHRDTRYTF
CDR3nt: TGTGCCAGCAGTGAAGACCACAGGGACACCCGCTACACCTTC

d_gene: TRBD1
len: 15
j_gene: TRBJ2-7
v_gene: TRBV18
abundance: few
CDR3aa: CASSPPQGARNEQYF
CDR3nt: TGTGCCAGCTCACCACCCCAGGGGGCTAGAAACGAGCAGTACTTC

d_gene: NA
len: 16
j_gene: TRBJ2-1
v_gene: TRBV28
abundance: NA
CDR3aa: CASSFSRTDGDNEQFF
CDR3nt: TGTGCCAGCAGTTTTTCTAGGACGGACGGGGACAATGAGCAGTTCTTC

d_gene: TRBD1
len: 15
j_gene: TRBJ2-7
v_gene: TRBV11-2
abundance: few
CDR3aa: CASSLDRPSSYEQYF
CDR3nt: TGTGCCAGCAGCCTGGACAGGCCGAGCTCCTACGAGCAGTACTTC

d_gene: TRBD2
len: 13
j_gene: TRBJ2-7
v_gene: TRBV2
abundance: many
CDR3aa: CASSVALAWEQYF
CDR3nt: TGTGCCAGCAGTGTGGCACTAGCGTGGGAGCAGTACTTC

d_gene: NA
len: 17
j_gene: TRBJ2-1
v_gene: TRBV9
abundance: NA
CDR3aa: CASSATGHVSSYNEQFF
CDR3nt: TGTGCCAGCAGCGCCACAGGACATGTTAGCTCCTACAATGAGCAGTTCTTC

d_gene: NA
len: 15
j_gene: TRBJ2-2
v_gene: TRBV7-9
abundance: few
CDR3aa: CASSLFQANTGELFF
CDR3nt: TGTGCCAGCAGCTTATTTCAGGCGAACACCGGGGAGCTGTTTTTT

d_gene: TRBD1
len: 22
j_gene: TRBJ1-5
v_gene: TRBV7-9
abundance: many
CDR3aa: CASSLADEVWGTGHYSNQPQHF
CDR3nt: TGTGCCAGCAGCTTAGCTGACGAGGTATGGGGGACAGGCCATTATAGCAATCAGCCCCAGCATTTT

d_gene: TRBD2
len: 14
j_gene: TRBJ2-1
v_gene: TRBV7-2
abundance: few
CDR3aa: CASSFRGGGNEQFF
CDR3nt: TGTGCCAGCAGCTTCCGGGGGGGGGGCAATGAGCAGTTCTTC

d_gene: NA
len: 13
j_gene: TRBJ1-4
v_gene: TRBV6-5
abundance: NA
CDR3aa: CASSSGAGEKLFF
CDR3nt: TGTGCCAGCAGTTCAGGGGCCGGTGAAAAACTGTTTTTT

d_gene: NA
len: 15
j_gene: TRBJ1-4
v_gene: TRBV6-2/TRBV6-3
abundance: few
CDR3aa: CASSYRAGTNEKLFF
CDR3nt: TGTGCCAGCAGTTACAGGGCGGGCACTAATGAAAAACTGTTTTTT

d_gene: NA
len: 15
j_gene: TRBJ2-5
v_gene: TRBV4-2
abundance: few
CDR3aa: CASSQAAPFPETQYF
CDR3nt: TGTGCCAGCAGCCAAGCCGCCCCTTTCCCGGAGACCCAGTACTTC

d_gene: TRBD1
len: 15
j_gene: TRBJ2-2
v_gene: TRBV19
abundance: NA
CDR3aa: CASRPGQGGTGELFF
CDR3nt: TGTGCCAGTAGGCCGGGACAGGGGGGAACCGGGGAGCTGTTTTTT

d_gene: NA
len: 14
j_gene: TRBJ1-1
v_gene: TRBV2
abundance: many
CDR3aa: CASSRRDVTTEAFF
CDR3nt: TGTGCCAGCAGCCGCAGGGATGTGACCACTGAAGCTTTCTTT

d_gene: TRBD1
len: 17
j_gene: TRBJ1-6
v_gene: TRBV6-5
abundance: few
CDR3aa: CASSYSPVGTGGVPLHF
CDR3nt: TGTGCCAGCAGTTACTCCCCAGTAGGGACAGGGGGAGTACCCCTCCACTTT

d_gene: NA
len: 12
j_gene: TRBJ2-2
v_gene: TRBV29-1
abundance: few
CDR3aa: CSVGGRTGELFF
CDR3nt: TGCAGCGTTGGCGGGCGTACCGGGGAGCTGTTTTTT

d_gene: NA
len: 14
j_gene: TRBJ2-2
v_gene: TRBV6-1
abundance: few
CDR3aa: CASRIQVSTGELFF
CDR3nt: TGTGCCAGCAGGATACAGGTTTCCACCGGGGAGCTGTTTTTT

d_gene: NA
len: 13
j_gene: TRBJ1-6
v_gene: TRBV20-1
abundance: once
CDR3aa: CSGPRGYNSPLHF
CDR3nt: TGCAGTGGGCCCCGGGGTTATAATTCACCCCTCCACTTT

d_gene: NA
len: 11
j_gene: TRBJ1-1
v_gene: TRBV12-3/TRBV12-4
abundance: many
CDR3aa: CASSSSTEAFF
CDR3nt: TGTGCCAGCAGCTCCAGCACTGAAGCTTTCTTT

d_gene: NA
len: 12
j_gene: TRBJ2-3
v_gene: TRBV2
abundance: few
CDR3aa: CASNVGTDTQYF
CDR3nt: TGTGCCAGCAATGTCGGCACAGATACGCAGTATTTT

d_gene: TRBD1
len: 14
j_gene: TRBJ1-2
v_gene: TRBV30
abundance: once
CDR3aa: CAWKGMGQGPGYTF
CDR3nt: TGTGCCTGGAAGGGAATGGGACAGGGGCCTGGCTACACCTTC

d_gene: NA
len: 14
j_gene: TRBJ1-5
v_gene: TRBV7-9
abundance: NA
CDR3aa: CASSSPGGDQPQHF
CDR3nt: TGTGCCAGCAGCTCCCCGGGGGGGGATCAGCCCCAGCATTTT